Described below is a single TCR beta chain sequence and its context. Its specificity is unknown. This sample was included in a study of T-cell memory formation after mild COVID-19. Study summary: Clusters of TCRs were largely donor specific. Study observations and caveats: Whereas later expanders leaned CD4+, clones contracting day 15 to 85 showed a balanced CD4/CD8 makeup. Pre-infection memory carried some responding clones, suggesting that cross-reactive memory joined.

V dropped 4 bases and J dropped 4 bases, with 12 bases sitting between them. The CDR3 length is 14 residues. The germline V gene encodes CDR1 SGHTA and CDR2 FQGTGA. Constant-segment primers served in 5'RACE that generated TCR alpha and TCR beta cDNA libraries bearing sample barcodes and UMIs. Via MiXCR, TCRdb re-called the 5' RACE reads, giving one row per CDR3 protein. Of around 440,000 distinct CDR3 sequences detected, about 20% appear once; the ten largest clones hold over 9%. This TCR was sampled from an adult woman who had mild COVID-19 (a few samples of this study predate the infection). Cell type and time point are not known. The chain joins TRBV7-3 to TRBJ2-3, with D uncertain. Sequencing was performed on PBMCs or a T cell subset sorted from them (not recorded which). CDR3 protein: CASSSSGWADTQYF. In DNA, the CDR3 is TGTGCCAGCAGCTCCAGTGGGTGGGCAGATACGCAGTATTTT.